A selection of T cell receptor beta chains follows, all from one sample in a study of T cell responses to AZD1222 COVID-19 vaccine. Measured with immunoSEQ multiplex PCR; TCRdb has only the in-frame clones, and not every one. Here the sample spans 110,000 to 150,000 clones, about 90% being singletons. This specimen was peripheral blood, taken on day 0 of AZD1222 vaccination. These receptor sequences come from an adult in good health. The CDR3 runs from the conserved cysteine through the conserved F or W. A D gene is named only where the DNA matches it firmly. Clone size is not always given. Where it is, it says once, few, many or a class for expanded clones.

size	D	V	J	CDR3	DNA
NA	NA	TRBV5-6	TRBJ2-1	CASSPTGNEQFF	TGTGCCAGCAGCCCTACAGGGAATGAGCAGTTCTTC
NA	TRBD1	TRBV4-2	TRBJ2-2	CASSTGGSNTGELFF	TGTGCCAGCAGCACAGGGGGCTCAAACACCGGGGAGCTGTTTTTT
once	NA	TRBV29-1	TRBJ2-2	CSVEMAGNTGELFF	TGCAGCGTTGAAATGGCGGGTAACACCGGGGAGCTGTTTTTT
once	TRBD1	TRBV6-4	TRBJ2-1	CASKRTGGSYNEQFF	TGTGCCAGCAAGAGGACAGGGGGGTCCTACAATGAGCAGTTCTTC
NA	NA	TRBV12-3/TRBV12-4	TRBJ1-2	CASPRGRGYGYTF	TGTGCCAGCCCTAGGGGGAGAGGATATGGCTACACCTTC
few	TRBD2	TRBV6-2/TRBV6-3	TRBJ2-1	CASSILADKYNEQFF	TGTGCCAGCAGTATCCTAGCGGATAAATACAATGAGCAGTTCTTC
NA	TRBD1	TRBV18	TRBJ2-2	CASSPWDRANTGELFF	TGTGCCAGCTCACCGTGGGACAGGGCCAACACCGGGGAGCTGTTTTTT
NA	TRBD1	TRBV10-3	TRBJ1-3	CAISRGTDSGNTIYF	TGTGCCATCAGCCGAGGGACAGACTCTGGAAACACCATATATTTT
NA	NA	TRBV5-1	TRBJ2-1	CASSLAGGVNEQFF	TGCGCCAGCAGCTTGGCCGGTGGGGTGAATGAGCAGTTCTTC
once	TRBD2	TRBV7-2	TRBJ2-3	CASSLRGIAGLTDTQYF	TGTGCCAGCAGCTTACGCGGGATAGCGGGTCTCACAGATACGCAGTATTTT
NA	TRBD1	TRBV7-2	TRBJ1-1	CASSLWDRGDTEAFF	TGTGCCAGCAGCTTGTGGGACAGGGGAGATACTGAAGCTTTCTTT
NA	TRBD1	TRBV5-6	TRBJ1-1	CASSLGTGGTEAFF	TGTGCCAGCAGCTTGGGGACAGGGGGCACTGAAGCTTTCTTT
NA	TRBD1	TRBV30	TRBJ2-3	CAWSGGDRGTDTQYF	TGTGCCTGGAGTGGGGGGGACAGGGGCACAGATACGCAGTATTTT
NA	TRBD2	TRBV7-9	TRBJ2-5	CASSVPMREGTKETQYF	TGTGCCAGCAGCGTTCCTATGCGGGAGGGTACTAAAGAGACCCAGTACTTC
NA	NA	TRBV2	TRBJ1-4	CASSEEGLWGKGEKLFF	TGTGCCAGCAGTGAAGAGGGGTTGTGGGGAAAGGGTGAAAAACTGTTTTTT
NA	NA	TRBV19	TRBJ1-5	CASSIVGSNQPQHF	TGTGCCAGTAGTATAGTGGGAAGCAATCAGCCCCAGCATTTT
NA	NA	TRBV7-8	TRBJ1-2	CASSLLPPGMGVINYGYTF	TGTGCCAGCAGCTTACTCCCTCCAGGGATGGGAGTCATTAACTATGGCTACACCTTC
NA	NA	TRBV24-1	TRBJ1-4	CATSEGGSGEKLFF	TGTGCCACCAGTGAAGGGGGTTCGGGAGAAAAACTGTTTTTT
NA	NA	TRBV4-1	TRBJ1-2	CASSQVVGNYGYTF	TGCGCCAGCAGCCAAGTGGTAGGGAACTATGGCTACACCTTC
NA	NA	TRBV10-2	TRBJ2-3	CASSGPGSGADTQYF	TGCGCCAGCAGTGGACCAGGATCCGGGGCGGATACGCAGTATTTT
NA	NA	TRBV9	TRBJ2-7	CASSVASDSIAEQYF	TGTGCCAGCAGCGTAGCGTCCGACAGCATCGCCGAGCAGTACTTC
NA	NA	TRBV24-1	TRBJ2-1	CATSDRRSYNEQFF	TGTGCCACCAGTGACCGAAGGTCCTACAATGAGCAGTTCTTC
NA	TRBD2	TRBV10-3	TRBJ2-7	CAISPGTSGSFYEQYF	TGTGCCATCAGTCCCGGGACTAGCGGGAGTTTCTACGAGCAGTACTTC
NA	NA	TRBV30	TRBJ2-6	CAWTGLLLSGANVLTF	TGTGCCTGGACGGGGCTATTGCTCTCTGGGGCCAACGTCCTGACTTTC
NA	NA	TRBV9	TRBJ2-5	CASSVGGSIVGETQYF	TGTGCCAGCAGCGTGGGGGGCTCCATTGTGGGGGAGACCCAGTACTTC
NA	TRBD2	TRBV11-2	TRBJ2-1	CASSFSGRSYNEQFF	TGTGCCAGCAGCTTTAGCGGGAGGTCCTACAATGAGCAGTTCTTC
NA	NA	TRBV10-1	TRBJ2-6	CASSESGGGANVLTF	TGCGCCAGCAGTGAGTCGGGTGGTGGGGCCAACGTCCTGACTTTC
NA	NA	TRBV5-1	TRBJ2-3	CASSLKQDTQYF	TGCGCCAGCAGCTTAAAACAAGATACGCAGTATTTT
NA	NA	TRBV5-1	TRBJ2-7	CASSLAGWAYEQYF	TGCGCCAGCAGCTTGGCCGGTTGGGCCTACGAGCAGTACTTC
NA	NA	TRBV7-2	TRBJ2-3	CASSSRRAGDTQYF	TGTGCCAGCAGCTCCAGGAGGGCGGGAGATACGCAGTATTTT
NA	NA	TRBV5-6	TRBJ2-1	CASSFGPGNEQFF	NA
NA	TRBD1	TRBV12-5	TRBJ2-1	CASGLVQGVYNEQFF	TGTGCTAGTGGTTTGGTACAGGGGGTTTACAATGAGCAGTTCTTC
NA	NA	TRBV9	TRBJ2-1	CASSVQGTYNEQFF	TGTGCCAGCAGCGTACAGGGAACCTACAATGAGCAGTTCTTC
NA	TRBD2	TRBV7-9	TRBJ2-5	CASALGLAGGLETQYF	TGTGCCAGCGCCCTCGGCCTAGCGGGAGGGCTGGAGACCCAGTACTTC
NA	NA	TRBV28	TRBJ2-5	CASSLSPNGRETQYF	TGTGCCAGCAGTTTATCACCCAACGGGCGGGAGACCCAGTACTTC
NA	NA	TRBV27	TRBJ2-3	CASSPALSSTDTQYF	TGTGCCAGCAGTCCGGCGCTTTCGAGCACAGATACGCAGTATTTT
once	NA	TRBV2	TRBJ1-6	CASSVDGWWNSPLHF	TGTGCCAGCAGTGTGGACGGCTGGTGGAATTCACCCCTCCACTTT
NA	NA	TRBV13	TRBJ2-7	CASSLDGEQYF	TGTGCCAGCAGCTTAGATGGCGAGCAGTACTTC
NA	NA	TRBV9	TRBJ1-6	CASSGPPGGYNSPLHF	TGTGCCAGCAGCGGACCACCGGGGGGCTATAATTCACCCCTCCACTTT
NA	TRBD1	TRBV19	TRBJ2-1	CASSRGTGGSYNEQFF	TGTGCCAGTAGTAGGGGGACAGGGGGCTCCTACAATGAGCAGTTCTTC
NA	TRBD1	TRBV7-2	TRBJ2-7	CASSLRDNRGRGSYEQYF	TGTGCCAGCAGCTTACGGGATAACAGGGGGCGGGGAAGCTACGAGCAGTACTTC
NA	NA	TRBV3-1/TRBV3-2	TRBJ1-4	CASSQGATWTNEKLFF	TGTGCCAGCAGCCAGGGGGCGACTTGGACTAATGAAAAACTGTTTTTT